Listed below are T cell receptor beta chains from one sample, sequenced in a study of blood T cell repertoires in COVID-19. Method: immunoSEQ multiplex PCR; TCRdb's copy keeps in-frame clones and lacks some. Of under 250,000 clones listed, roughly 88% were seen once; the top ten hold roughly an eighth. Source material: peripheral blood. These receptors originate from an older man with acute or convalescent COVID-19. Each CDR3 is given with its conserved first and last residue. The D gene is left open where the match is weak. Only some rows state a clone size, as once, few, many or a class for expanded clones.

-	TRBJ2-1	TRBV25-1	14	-	TGTGCCAGCAGTAGACAGAGCTCCTACAATGAGCAGTTCTTC	CASSRQSSYNEQFF
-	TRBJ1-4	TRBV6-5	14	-	TGTGCCAGCAGTTACCGAGGGTGGGGTGAAAAACTGTTTTTT	CASSYRGWGEKLFF
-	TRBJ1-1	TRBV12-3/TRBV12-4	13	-	TGTGCCAGCAGTCGTAAACAGGTGGGTGAAGCTTTCTTT	CASSRKQVGEAFF
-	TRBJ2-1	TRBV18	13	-	TGTGCCAGCTCACCGGGAGGGACAATACAGCAGTTCTTC	CASSPGGTIQQFF
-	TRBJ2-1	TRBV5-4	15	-	TGTGCCAGCAGCTTATCCTTACTCTCCTACAATGAGCAGTTCTTC	CASSLSLLSYNEQFF
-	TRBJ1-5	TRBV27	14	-	TGTGCCAGCAGTTTATGGCAGGGGAATCAGCCCCAGCATTTT	CASSLWQGNQPQHF
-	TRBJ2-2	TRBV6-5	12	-	TGTGCCAGCAGACAAGTCACCGGGGAGCTGTTTTTT	CASRQVTGELFF
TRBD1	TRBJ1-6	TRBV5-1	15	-	TGCGCCAGCAGCTTGGGACAGGGGAGGGAATCACCCCTCCACTTT	CASSLGQGRESPLHF
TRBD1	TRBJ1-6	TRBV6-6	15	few	TGTGCCAGCAGTTTGGACAGGGGAGATAATTCACCCCTCCACTTT	CASSLDRGDNSPLHF
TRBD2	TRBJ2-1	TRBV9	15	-	TGTGCCAGCAGCCCCGGGACTAGCGGGCTTAATGAGCAGTTCTTC	CASSPGTSGLNEQFF
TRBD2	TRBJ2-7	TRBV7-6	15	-	TGTGCCAGCAGCCTACTAGCGGGAGGGGAAGGGGAGCAGTACTTC	CASSLLAGGEGEQYF
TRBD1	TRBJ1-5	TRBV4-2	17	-	TGTGCCAGCAGCCAAGAACCCTACAGGGGGCTCAATCAGCCCCAGCATTTT	CASSQEPYRGLNQPQHF
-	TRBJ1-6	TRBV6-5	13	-	TGTGCCAGCAGTTCCTCGACAGCCACGGGTCTCCACTTT	CASSSSTATGLHF
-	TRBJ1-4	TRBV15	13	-	TGTGCCACCAGCTCTCCCTACAATGAAAAACTGTTTTTT	CATSSPYNEKLFF
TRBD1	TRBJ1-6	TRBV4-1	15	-	TGCGCCAGCAGCCAAGAAAGGACAGGGCCCTCACCCCTCCACTTT	CASSQERTGPSPLHF
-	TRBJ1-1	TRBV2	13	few	TGTGCCAGCAGTGTTCTTCGGAACACTGAAGCTTTCTTT	CASSVLRNTEAFF
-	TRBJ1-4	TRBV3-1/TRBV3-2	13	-	TGTGCCAGCAGTCCAGCAACTAATGAAAAACTGTTTTTT	CASSPATNEKLFF
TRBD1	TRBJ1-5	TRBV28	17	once	TGTGCCAGCACCATTAGGTGGACAGGGATAAGTAATCAGCCCCAGCATTTT	CASTIRWTGISNQPQHF